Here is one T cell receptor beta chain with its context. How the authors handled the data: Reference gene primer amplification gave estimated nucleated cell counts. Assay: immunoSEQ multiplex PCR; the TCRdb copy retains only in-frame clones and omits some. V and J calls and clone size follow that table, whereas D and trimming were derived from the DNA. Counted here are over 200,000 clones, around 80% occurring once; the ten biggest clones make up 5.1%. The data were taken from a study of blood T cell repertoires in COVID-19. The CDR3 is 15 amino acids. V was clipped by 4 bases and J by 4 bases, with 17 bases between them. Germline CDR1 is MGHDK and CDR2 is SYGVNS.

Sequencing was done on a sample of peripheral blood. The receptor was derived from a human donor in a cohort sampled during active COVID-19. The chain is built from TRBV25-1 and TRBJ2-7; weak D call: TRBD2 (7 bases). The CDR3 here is CASSVEGEGRYEQYF. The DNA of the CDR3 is TGTGCCAGCAGTGTAGAGGGGGAGGGCCGATACGAGCAGTACTTC.